This T cell receptor beta chain was captured in a study of identical twins (dated by TCRdb to 2016 to 2017). A note on the overall study: To test whether fetal clonotypes persist, this study deep-sequenced TCR alpha and beta repertoires from monozygotic twins, from unrelated adults of various ages, and from cord blood. To rule out contamination, the twin experiments were replicated at different times with different library preparation protocols. The full study reports these points: Compared with coincidental sharing between unrelated individuals, out-of-frame TCR alpha sequences shared between twins had an excess of sequences with low generation probability. Fewer insertions were carried by abundant cord blood beta clonotypes, a similar but weaker trend appeared in young adult naive repertoires, and no such trend appeared in memory repertoires. Because the same donors could not be followed over many years, the conclusions depended on cross-sectional statistical analysis. The excess sharing between twins in beta out-of-frame sequences was weaker because fewer shared sequences reduced the signal-to-noise ratio. Recombination models systematically underestimated out-of-frame TCR alpha sharing in monozygotic twins but agreed with sharing between unrelated individuals. Invariant T cells such as MAIT and iNKT could partly confound zero-insertion analyses, although diverse VJ usage argued against such confounding for most clonotypes.

Libraries came from 5' RACE. Sequencing relied on an Illumina HiSeq 2000. A universal primer binding site was introduced by template switching, and a unique molecular identifier was present in the final cDNA, enabling accurate counting of TCR cDNA molecules. Specific primers in the conserved constant-segment region were used to synthesize first-strand cDNA for TCR alpha and beta chains. To control for contamination, every cDNA library was double barcoded, receiving both a SMART-Mk sample barcode and Illumina barcodes. TruSeq adapter sequences along with Illumina sample barcodes were introduced in two successive PCR steps. TCR alpha and beta cDNA libraries were sequenced on the Illumina HiSeq platform with custom primers. The authors' analysis ran thus. Raw reads were processed with MiGEC to extract unique molecular identifiers, and MiXCR was used to determine CDR3 positions. Recombination models were inferred per individual with the repgenHMM and IGoR tools using an EM algorithm. The analysis of shared clonotypes was done with the tcR package in R, with sharing normalized by the product of cloneset sizes. To study raw recombination free of thymic and clonal selection effects, out-of-frame nonproductive sequences were analyzed. TCRdb reanalyzed the raw reads on its own, using fastp at Q25 for trimming and MiXCR for clone calling, and kept in-frame beta chains. Every CDR3 protein is listed once, alongside the most common genes and DNA of its rows. These V and J calls rely on TCRdb rather than the paper's analysis. This sample holds 450,000 or so distinct CDR3 sequences; 12% to 15% were observed only once. 0.52% of the sample is held by the ten biggest clonotypes.

All donors were healthy Caucasians. The twin cohort comprised three pairs of female monozygotic twins, all aged roughly 18 to 29 years. CD4+ and CD8+ T cell populations were isolated with positive isolation kits from Invitrogen. Taken from cysteine to phenylalanine, the CDR3 has 13 residues. Only the CDR3 DNA stays, 39 bases, in frame from base 1. The germline ends are 10 bases apart after V is trimmed by 5 bases and J by 2 bases. For CDR1 and CDR2, the germline V gene (reference sequence) lists SGHAT and FQDESV. In regard to this clonotype: This clone's antigen is unknown. No per-base quality is available; no much larger clone lies one base away.

This sample was also put to use in a study of yellow fever vaccine responses in identical twins. As that second study puts it: According to the authors, in identical twins the way T cells responded to vaccination appeared partly convergent and partly personalized. In identical twins, the study followed T cell clones that responded to the vaccine with precision.

The sequenced sample consisted of CD4+ T cells sorted from blood. This chain joins TRBV11-1 to TRBJ2-7, with the identity of the D gene unclear. The TCR sequence derives from a young woman in good health. The DNA sequence is as follows: TGTGCCAGCAGCGTATATGGGACCTACGAGCAGTACTTC. Its protein reads: CASSVYGTYEQYF.